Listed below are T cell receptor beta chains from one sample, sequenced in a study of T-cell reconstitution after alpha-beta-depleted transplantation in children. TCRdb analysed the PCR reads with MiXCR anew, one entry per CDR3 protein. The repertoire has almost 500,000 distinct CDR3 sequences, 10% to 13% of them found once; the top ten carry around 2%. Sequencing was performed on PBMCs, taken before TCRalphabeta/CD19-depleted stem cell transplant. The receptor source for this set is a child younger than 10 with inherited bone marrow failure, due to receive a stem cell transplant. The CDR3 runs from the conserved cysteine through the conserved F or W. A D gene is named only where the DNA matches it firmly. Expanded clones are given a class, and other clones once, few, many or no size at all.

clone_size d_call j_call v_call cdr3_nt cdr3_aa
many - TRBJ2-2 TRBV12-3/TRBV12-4 TGTGCCAGCAGTCGGACATTCTCTGAGCTGTTTTTT CASSRTFSELFF
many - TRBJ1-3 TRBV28 TGTGCCAGCAGTTTTGGGGAAGCTGGAAACACCATATATTTT CASSFGEAGNTIYF
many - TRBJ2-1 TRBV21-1 TGTGCCAGCAGCAAATGGACAGGGGTCCGCAATGAGCAGTTCTTC CASSKWTGVRNEQFF
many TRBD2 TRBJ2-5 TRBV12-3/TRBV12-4 TGTGCCAGCAGTTTACTGGCGGGAGTGGGAGAGACCCAGTACTTC CASSLLAGVGETQYF
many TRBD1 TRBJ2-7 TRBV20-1 TGCAGTGCTAGACCCCGACAGGGTCTCTTCTACGAGCAGTACTTC CSARPRQGLFYEQYF
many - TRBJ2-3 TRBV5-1 TGCGCCAGCAGCTTGCCGAAAACCACAGATACGCAGTATTTT CASSLPKTTDTQYF
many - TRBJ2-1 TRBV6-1 TGTGCCAGCAGTCGGATGGCGGAAGGGCGGGAGCAGTTCTTC CASSRMAEGREQFF
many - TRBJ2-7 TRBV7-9 TGTGCCAGCAGCTTAGTGAGGGCGGGCGAGCAGTACTTC CASSLVRAGEQYF
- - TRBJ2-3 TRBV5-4 TGTGCCAGCGGTCCCCGACTCGGCACAGATACGCAGTATTTT CASGPRLGTDTQYF
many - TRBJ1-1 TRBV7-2 TGTGCCAGCAGCTCTGTCCAGGACAGTGAAGCTTTCTTT CASSSVQDSEAFF
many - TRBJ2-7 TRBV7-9 TGTGCCAGCAGCTCTATACAGGGGGGGTCCTACGAGCAGTACTTC CASSSIQGGSYEQYF
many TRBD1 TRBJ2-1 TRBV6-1 TGTGCCAGCAGTCCTTCCGGGACAGGGGGCTTAGGGCAGTTCTTC CASSPSGTGGLGQFF
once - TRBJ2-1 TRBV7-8 TGTGCCAGCAGCCCATCCCTTGGGGGAATTTCCTACAATGAGCAGTTATTC CASSPSLGGISYNEQLF
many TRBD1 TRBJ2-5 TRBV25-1 TGTGCCAGCAGTGAGGAGACAGGGGCCAAAGAGACCCAGTACTTC CASSEETGAKETQYF
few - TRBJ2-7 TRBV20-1 TGCAGTGCTAGAGATCGTGGTCCCTACGAGCAGTACTTC CSARDRGPYEQYF
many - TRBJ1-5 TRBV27 TGTGCCAGCATGACGGGGGTTTGGAGCAATCAGCCCCAGCATTTT CASMTGVWSNQPQHF
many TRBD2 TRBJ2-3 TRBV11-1 TGTGCCAGCAGCCCCCCTTGGGCTAGCGGGAGTGGTGGAGATACGCAGTATTTT CASSPPWASGSGGDTQYF